The next 9 T cell receptor beta chains were all read from a single sample in a study of blood T cell repertoires in COVID-19. The data were produced by immunoSEQ multiplex PCR, yet TCRdb's version contains in-frame clones alone and is incomplete. This table holds 150,000 to 200,000 clones, approximately 86% found once. Sequencing was done on a sample of peripheral blood. Source of these receptors: a man aged 45 to 65 with active or convalescent COVID-19.

This clone has a handful of counts. This chain connects TRBV7-7 to TRBJ2-2; no definite D call. The CDR3 spans 13 residues. The ends were cut back, 1 base at V and 7 bases at J, with 7 bases in the middle. CDR1 and CDR2 (germline): SSHAT, FNYEAQ (reference sequence). The CDR3 DNA sequence: TGTGCCAGCAGCTTAGTTTACAGCGGGGAGCTGTTTTTT. It yields the protein CASSLVYSGELFF.

The chain recombines TRBV11-3 with TRBJ2-5, with 9 bases fitting TRBD2. Germline CDR1 is SGHNT and CDR2 is YENEEA. Trimming took 4 bases from V and 1 from J; bases not matched to a gene: 7. The CDR3 sequence is 16 residues long. The CDR3 DNA is TGTGCCAGCAGCTCTGGTAGCGGGAGTTTCCAAGAGACCCAGTACTTC. Its translation is CASSSGSGSFQETQYF.

The chain employs TRBV25-1 and TRBJ1-1, with 8 nucleotides matching TRBD1. Losses at the gene ends were 6 bases for V and 0 bases for J; bases not matched to a gene: 3. Germline V lookup: CDR1 MGHDK, CDR2 SYGVNS. The CDR3 has 14 residues. The chain's CDR3 is CASRRTGMNTEAFF. The CDR3 nucleotides read TGTGCCAGCAGACGGACAGGGATGAACACTGAAGCTTTCTTT.

The table lists this clone with a count of one. This sequence joins TRBV7-9 and TRBJ2-2; D ambiguous. The CDR3 length is 15 residues. The V gene's germline CDR1 is SEHNR and CDR2 FQNEAQ (reference sequence). Trimming stripped 0 bases from V and 5 bases from J, with 10 bases between. CDR3 bases: TGTGCCAGCAGCTTAGCGAACAGAAGAACCGGGGAGCTGTTTTTT. Its translation is CASSLANRRTGELFF.

This clone was seen just once. The chain is built from TRBV15 and TRBJ1-5; 10 nucleotides line up with TRBD1. Per germline, CDR1 LNHNV and CDR2 YYDKDF (reference sequence). J was trimmed by 1 base and V by 4 bases; bases with no gene match: 4. The CDR3 has 16 amino acids. The CDR3: CATSTLGQGSNQPQHF. CDR3 nucleotides: TGTGCCACCAGCACCCTGGGACAGGGGAGCAATCAGCCCCAGCATTTT.

V gene TRBV28 combines with J gene TRBJ2-3; 8 bases are shared with TRBD1. Germline CDR1 reads MDHEN; CDR2 reads SYDVKM. The CDR3 totals 18 residues. V gave up 2 bases and J gave up 3 bases; unmatched junction bases: 13. The CDR3: CASSLGVGNRGFTDTQYF. The CDR3, as DNA: TGTGCCAGCAGTTTAGGGGTAGGGAACAGGGGGTTTACAGATACGCAGTATTTT.

The chain couples TRBV6-5 to TRBJ1-6, with TRBD1 identical over 9 bases. Germline V lookup: CDR1 MNHEY, CDR2 SVGAGI. Unmatched junction bases numbered 7, after V lost 7 bases and J lost 6 bases. This CDR3 comprises 15 residues. The CDR3 reads CASNFGGQGNSPLHF. In DNA form, the CDR3 reads TGTGCCAGCAACTTTGGGGGACAGGGTAATTCACCCCTCCACTTT.

This chain uses TRBV27 with TRBJ2-7, with 7 bases lining up with TRBD1. The CDR3 consists of 14 residues. With 6 bases clipped from V and 0 bases from J, the junction kept 5 bases outside the gene matches. Germline V gene lookup returns CDR1 MNHEY and CDR2 SMNVEV (reference sequence). This CDR3 reads CASRKQGSSYEQYF. The DNA for the CDR3 is TGTGCCAGCAGGAAACAGGGGAGCTCCTACGAGCAGTACTTC.

The sample holds one count of this clone. The chain uses TRBV11-1 and TRBJ1-2; D gene uncertain. The CDR3 length is 14 residues. V lost 5 bases, J lost 2 bases, and 12 bases lay in between. The germline gives CDR1 SGHAT, CDR2 FQDESV (reference sequence). The CDR3 reads CASSNGKSNYGYTF. The DNA for the CDR3 is TGTGCCAGCAGCAACGGGAAGTCGAACTATGGCTACACCTTC.